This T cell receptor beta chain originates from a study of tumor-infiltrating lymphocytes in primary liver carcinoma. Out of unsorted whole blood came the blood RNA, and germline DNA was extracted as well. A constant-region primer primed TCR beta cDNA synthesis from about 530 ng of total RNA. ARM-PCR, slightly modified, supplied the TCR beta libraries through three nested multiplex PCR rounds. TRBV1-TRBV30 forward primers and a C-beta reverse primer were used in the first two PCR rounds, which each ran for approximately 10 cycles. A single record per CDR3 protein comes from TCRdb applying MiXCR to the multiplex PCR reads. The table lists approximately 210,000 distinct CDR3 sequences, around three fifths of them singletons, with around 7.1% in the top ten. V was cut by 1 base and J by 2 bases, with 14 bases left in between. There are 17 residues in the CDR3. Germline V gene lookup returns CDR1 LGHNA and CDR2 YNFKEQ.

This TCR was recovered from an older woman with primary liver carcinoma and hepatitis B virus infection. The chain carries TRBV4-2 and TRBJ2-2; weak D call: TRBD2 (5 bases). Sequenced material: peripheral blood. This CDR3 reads CASSQAGSEKNTGELFF. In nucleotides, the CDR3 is TGTGCCAGCAGCCAAGCTGGGAGCGAGAAAAACACCGGGGAGCTGTTTTTT.